This TCR beta chain is from a study of shared clonotypes between healthy human individuals. The CDR3 loop spans 14 amino acids. V shed 3 bases and J shed 5 bases, with 10 bases lying between them. Germline CDR1 and CDR2: ENHRY and SYGVKD. The method was immunoSEQ multiplex PCR; TCRdb's version includes in-frame clones alone and lacks a portion of them. The profile covers 2 million to 2.5 million clones, with approximately 96% appearing a single time and 0.13% taken by the ten largest. Sequencing input: naive CD4+ T cells sorted from blood. As to subset: CD45RA+ positively selected. The J gene is TRBJ2-2, the V gene TRBV10-3; D possibly corresponds to TRBD2 (5 bases). The receptor comes from a young man in good health. The CDR3 loop reads CAISDGVLTGELFF. CDR3 DNA sequence: TGTGCCATCAGTGACGGGGTATTAACCGGGGAGCTGTTTTTT.